Listed below are T cell receptor beta chains from one sample, sequenced in a study of cytotoxic CD8 clonotypes in ibrutinib-treated CLL. Repertoires were generated with immunoSEQ multiplex PCR, while TCRdb's copy carries only in-frame clones and drops some. In the table there are over 95,000 clones, about 58% of which are singletons. The sequences come from PBMCs, collected after 24 months of ibrutinib treatment. All receptors derive from a human donor with chronic lymphocytic leukemia. The CDR3 runs from the conserved cysteine through the conserved F or W. The D gene is left open where the match is weak.

cdr3_aa,j_call,v_call,d_call
CASSTSTGQGYTF,TRBJ1-2,TRBV9,-
CASSPGLNYEQYF,TRBJ2-7,TRBV18,-
CASSLKEETQYF,TRBJ2-5,TRBV5-1,-
CASSFGLQGSSYNSPLHF,TRBJ1-6,TRBV5-6,TRBD1
CASSSGLPSTDTQYF,TRBJ2-3,TRBV6-5,-
CATARDSNNQPQHF,TRBJ1-5,TRBV15,TRBD1
CASCKQRGEYNEQFF,TRBJ2-1,TRBV7-2,TRBD2
CASSLSGLATHTQYF,TRBJ2-3,TRBV7-3,TRBD2
CAISVGTGGEGGTQYF,TRBJ2-5,TRBV10-3,TRBD1
CAWSPRGGNTEAFF,TRBJ1-1,TRBV30,TRBD1
CASSPGTGSDTQYF,TRBJ2-3,TRBV19,-
CASSLRASGSGELFF,TRBJ2-2,TRBV7-8,TRBD2
CASSLDSGKTQYF,TRBJ2-5,TRBV9,-
CASSLTTGINEQFF,TRBJ2-1,TRBV7-3,TRBD1
CASSHGRGSPLHF,TRBJ1-6,TRBV4-2,-
CAWSAPQEAFF,TRBJ1-1,TRBV30,-
CTSSLPRQGIGGYTF,TRBJ1-2,TRBV5-4,TRBD1
CASNRGYQTGEQFF,TRBJ2-1,TRBV6-6,-
CASSEALRLAVETQYF,TRBJ2-5,TRBV6-1,-
CASSFTGGNTEAFF,TRBJ1-1,TRBV6-1,TRBD1
CASSWSGGNTGELFF,TRBJ2-2,TRBV7-7,TRBD2
CATSRGGSQGEAEQYF,TRBJ2-7,TRBV15,TRBD1
CASSFRENSPLHF,TRBJ1-6,TRBV27,-
CASSYLGVEGEAFF,TRBJ1-1,TRBV5-1,-
CASSQDLRQGSGYTF,TRBJ1-2,TRBV14,TRBD1
CASSANVGSGKQETQYF,TRBJ2-5,TRBV9,TRBD2
CSVEGQGFNEQFF,TRBJ2-1,TRBV29-1,-
CASSVEQNAYEQYF,TRBJ2-7,TRBV9,-
CASSFRQGAGSNEKLFF,TRBJ1-4,TRBV5-4,TRBD1
CAVQTGEPNTGELFF,TRBJ2-2,TRBV6-5,-
CASTVSGGALEAFF,TRBJ1-1,TRBV28,-
CASSFLEGNYGYTF,TRBJ1-2,TRBV2,-
CAWSVQGSNTDTQYF,TRBJ2-3,TRBV30,-
CASSKGGGSSGNTIYF,TRBJ1-3,TRBV19,-
CASKRGFGYEQYF,TRBJ2-7,TRBV6-6,-
CASSQRATGYNEQFF,TRBJ2-1,TRBV5-4,-
CASSSGGYEQYF,TRBJ2-7,TRBV11-2,TRBD1
CASSFRDTEAFF,TRBJ1-1,TRBV11-3,-
CASSLGQVDTGELFF,TRBJ2-2,TRBV5-1,-
CASSADSQPYNEQFF,TRBJ2-1,TRBV5-1,-
CASSPGQDSGNTIYF,TRBJ1-3,TRBV25-1,TRBD1
CAWTRQGSSYNSPLHF,TRBJ1-6,TRBV30,TRBD1
CASSTSTGQSYEQYF,TRBJ2-7,TRBV7-2,-
CASSLDGTQETQYF,TRBJ2-5,TRBV5-1,-
CASSPGTGGLHNEQFF,TRBJ2-1,TRBV28,TRBD1
CAISESLEGNQPQHF,TRBJ1-5,TRBV10-3,-
CASSFTSGGRNNEQFF,TRBJ2-1,TRBV6-5,TRBD2
CAWSPGTSQTQYF,TRBJ2-5,TRBV30,-
CASSPLGGNYNQPQHF,TRBJ1-5,TRBV5-1,-
CASSSSQNQPQHF,TRBJ1-5,TRBV5-4,-
CSANDPSSYEQYF,TRBJ2-7,TRBV29-1,-
CASSEGQGSAPYEQYF,TRBJ2-7,TRBV6-1,-
CASSLGPPGELFF,TRBJ2-2,TRBV5-1,-
CSASGTYEQYF,TRBJ2-7,TRBV20-1,-
CASSATGGLLNEKLFF,TRBJ1-4,TRBV4-2,TRBD1
CASCRQVNTEAFF,TRBJ1-1,TRBV10-3,-
CASSVGAPTEAFF,TRBJ1-1,TRBV9,-
CASSSFGGTSGGATANEQFF,TRBJ2-1,TRBV11-3,TRBD2
CASRRGQGYEQYF,TRBJ2-7,TRBV6-5,TRBD1